These 21 T cell receptor beta chains came from one sample sequenced in a study of beta chain features in type 1 diabetes. The investigators reverse transcribed all of the isolated RNA, so they sequenced expressed TCRB transcripts. This table comes from immunoSEQ multiplex PCR, and its TCRdb copy is limited to in-frame clones, with some not included. The sample holds 400,000 to 550,000 clones, about an eighth seen once. Sequenced: naive CD4+ T cells from blood. The receptors were sampled from a young woman in good health.

The CDR3 here is CASRVGGTAGAFF. The CDR3 DNA is TGTGCCAGCAGAGTGGGGGGCACCGCTGGAGCTTTCTTT. V is TRBV2 and J is TRBJ1-1; maybe TRBD1 (6 bases). Trimming pared 6 bases from V and 10 bases from J, leaving 18 bases between. Germline V lookup: CDR1 SNHLY, CDR2 FYNNEI. The CDR3 runs to 13 residues. Looking up the rest from reference TRBV2 and TRBJ1-1 gives the full variable domain: EPEVTQTPSHQVTQMGQEVILRCVPISNHLYFYWYRQILGQKVEFLVSFYNNEISEKSEIFDDQFSVERPDGSNFTLKIRSTKLEDSAMYFCASRVGGTAGAFFGQGTRLTVV.

This chain connects TRBV15 to TRBJ2-5; TRBD1 might be the D (5 bases). This CDR3 region has 16 residues. Germline CDR1 LNHNV, CDR2 YYDKDF (reference sequence). Trimming stripped 4 bases from V and 7 bases from J, with 22 bases between. The DNA of the CDR3 is TGTGCCACCAGCAATGACCTGACGTATACAAGGGGGACCCAGTACTTC. Protein: CATSNDLTYTRGTQYF.

The rearrangement uses TRBV5-1 and TRBJ2-7; D might be TRBD1 (5 bases). The CDR3 extends over 13 amino acids. From germline, CDR1 is SGHRS and CDR2 YFSETQ. The V end was cut by 7 bases, the J end by 0 bases, with 11 bases between. The CDR3 DNA reads TGCGCCAGCGGCCCGGACAACTCCTACGAGCAGTACTTC. Protein product: CASGPDNSYEQYF.

This clone has just a few counts. The chain is built from TRBV5-4 and TRBJ2-5, with D possibly being TRBD1 (6 bases). V was shortened by 1 base and J by 5 bases, with 15 bases between the two germline ends. Germline assignment: CDR1 SGHNT and CDR2 YYREEE (reference sequence). The length of the CDR3 is 15 residues. For the CDR3, the DNA is TGTGCCAGCAGCTTGAAGTTACAGGGTAGGGAGACCCAGTACTTC. It translates to CASSLKLQGRETQYF.

V gene TRBV7-9 combines with J gene TRBJ2-5, with D unresolved. Germline V gene sequence: CDR1 SEHNR, CDR2 FQNEAQ (reference sequence). Trimming cost V 1 base and J 5 bases, with 5 bases left between them. This CDR3 spans 12 amino acids. CDR3 residues: CASSLVPETQYF. The CDR3 bases are TGTGCCAGCAGCTTAGTTCCGGAGACCCAGTACTTC.

This clone was detected a few times. The chain employs TRBV29-1 and TRBJ1-4, with 7 bases identical to TRBD1. The CDR3 has 13 amino acids. Unmatched junction bases numbered 9, after V lost 7 bases and J lost 7 bases. The germline CDR1 and CDR2 sequences are SQVTM and ANQGSEA. The CDR3 protein is CSAGDRAFEKLFF. In DNA, the CDR3 is TGCAGCGCCGGAGACAGGGCTTTTGAAAAACTGTTTTTT.

This clone turned up a few times. V and J are TRBV29-1 and TRBJ1-3; 8 nucleotides match TRBD1. The CDR3 is made up of 14 amino acids. V lost 6 bases and J lost 4; bases outside the gene matches: 8. CDR1 is SQVTM and CDR2 is ANQGSEA in the germline V gene. Here the CDR3 reads CSVQGALSGNTIYF. In DNA, the CDR3 is TGCAGCGTCCAGGGGGCTCTCTCGGGAAACACCATATATTTT.

In DNA, the CDR3 is TGTGCCAGCTCACCTGGCGTGGGAGATACGCAGTATTTT. Residues: CASSPGVGDTQYF. This chain joins TRBV18 and TRBJ2-3; no definite D call. The CDR3 is 13 residues long. The V end was cut by 3 bases, the J end by 5 bases, with 9 bases between. CDR1 and CDR2 (germline): KGHSH, LQKENI. Filled out from reference TRBV18 and TRBJ2-3, the complete variable domain reads NAGVMQNPRHLVRRRGQEARLRCSPMKGHSHVYWYRQLPEEGLKFMVYLQKENIIDESGMPKERFSAEFPKEGPSILRIQQVVRGDSAAYFCASSPGVGDTQYFGPGTRLTVL.

This clone was counted between two and nine times. V is TRBV11-2 and J is TRBJ2-1; 8 bases line up with TRBD2. The CDR3 totals 14 residues. Trimming removed 4 bases from V and 6 bases from J; junction bases left unmatched: 5. Germline V CDR1 and CDR2: SGHAT, FQNNGV. The CDR3 DNA reads as TGTGCCAGCAGCTACACTAGCGGAGCCAATGAGCAGTTCTTC. The encoded protein is CASSYTSGANEQFF.

The table lists this clone with a few counts. V gene TRBV15 combines with J gene TRBJ2-1, with 8 positions matching TRBD1. Germline V lookup: CDR1 LNHNV, CDR2 YYDKDF (reference sequence). V shed 8 bases, J shed 3 bases, and the junction held 6 bases outside the gene matches. There are 14 residues in the CDR3. CDR3 protein: CATGQGADYNEQFF. The CDR3 DNA is TGTGCCACCGGGCAGGGGGCAGACTACAATGAGCAGTTCTTC.

There are a few counts of this clone. As DNA, the CDR3 is TGTGCCAGCAGCTTCTACACGACAGATACGCAGTATTTT. Residues: CASSFYTTDTQYF. The chain employs TRBV5-4 and TRBJ2-3, with D uncertain. The CDR3 covers 13 residues. V was shortened by 2 bases and J by 3 bases, with 7 bases between the two germline ends. From germline, CDR1 is SGHNT and CDR2 YYREEE (reference sequence).

The table lists this clone with a few counts. This chain joins TRBV9 and TRBJ1-3; D not certain. The CDR3 extends over 13 amino acids. Per the germline V gene, CDR1 is SGDLS and CDR2 is YYNGEE. V was shortened by 3 bases and J by 8 bases, with 12 bases between the two germline ends. CDR3 nucleotides: TGTGCCAGCAGCGCACCCCGAGAATACACCATATATTTT. Translation: CASSAPREYTIYF.

This sequence joins TRBV5-1 and TRBJ1-1; 7 positions agree with TRBD1. V trimming: 2 bases; J trimming: 6 bases; junction bases outside the gene matches: 1. This CDR3 is built from 12 residues. In germline, CDR1 is SGHRS, CDR2 YFSETQ. CDR3 nucleotides: TGCGCCAGCAGCTTCACAGGGGCTGAAGCTTTCTTT. The encoded protein is CASSFTGAEAFF.

This clone was detected only a few times. CDR3 DNA sequence: TGTGCCAGCAGTGCAGGGGGCGCGGCGGGGGCCCCCCAAGAGACCCAGTACTTC. It translates to CASSAGGAAGAPQETQYF. The chain links TRBV7-6 to TRBJ2-5; a possible D gene is TRBD1 (8 bases). V gave up 6 bases and J gave up 1 base, with 24 bases separating them. CDR3 length: 18 residues. The germline CDR1 and CDR2 sequences are SGHVS and FNYEAQ.

This clone was observed a handful of times. The chain employs TRBV7-2 and TRBJ2-3; maybe TRBD1 (5 bases). CDR1 is SGHTA and CDR2 is FQGNSA in the germline V gene. The CDR3 length is 13 residues. The germline V and J ends were trimmed by 2 bases and 8 bases, with 11 bases remaining between them. The CDR3 sequence: CASSLSPQGTQYF. The CDR3 coding sequence is TGTGCCAGCAGCTTAAGCCCCCAGGGTACGCAGTATTTT.

In its sample, this clone was seen a few times. J is TRBJ2-1 and V is TRBV7-2, with D perhaps TRBD2 (6 bases). Trimming cost V 3 bases and J 6 bases, with 9 bases left between them. CDR3 length: 13 amino acids. Per germline, CDR1 SGHTA and CDR2 FQGNSA. The chain's CDR3 is CASSFGLSNEQFF. The CDR3 DNA reads as TGTGCCAGCAGCTTTGGACTATCCAATGAGCAGTTCTTC.

V gene TRBV7-2 combines with J gene TRBJ2-7, with D maybe TRBD1 (6 bases). Germline V CDR1 and CDR2: SGHTA, FQGNSA. V was pared by 1 base and J by 2 bases, with 9 bases between. The CDR3 covers 14 residues. The CDR3 coding sequence is TGTGCCAGCAGCTTAGAGACAGGACCCTACGAGCAGTACGTC. The encoded protein is CASSLETGPYEQYV.

This clone was seen more than once but under ten times. The J gene is TRBJ1-3, the V gene TRBV2; D ambiguous. CDR1 is SNHLY and CDR2 is FYNNEI in the germline V gene. The CDR3 has 14 amino acids. V lost 3 bases to trimming and J lost 0 bases, with 6 bases between them. The CDR3 spells CASSDSNSGNTIYF. The CDR3 nucleotides read TGTGCCAGCAGTGATAGCAACTCTGGAAACACCATATATTTT.

This clone was seen a few times. The gene calls are TRBV2 and TRBJ2-1, with 8 positions matching TRBD1. CDR1 and CDR2 (germline): SNHLY, FYNNEI. The V segment lost 4 bases and the J segment 5 bases; nucleotides outside the gene matches: 4. This CDR3 is 14 amino acids long. The CDR3 here is CASSAGGYDNEQFF. The CDR3 coding sequence is TGTGCCAGCAGTGCAGGGGGCTACGACAATGAGCAGTTCTTC. The full variable domain, its missing parts supplied by reference TRBV2 and TRBJ2-1, is EPEVTQTPSHQVTQMGQEVILRCVPISNHLYFYWYRQILGQKVEFLVSFYNNEISEKSEIFDDQFSVERPDGSNFTLKIRSTKLEDSAMYFCASSAGGYDNEQFFGPGTRLTVL.

V is TRBV4-3 and J is TRBJ1-2; TRBD1 matches at 9 bases. The V gene's germline CDR1 is LGHNA and CDR2 YSLEER. Trimming took 4 bases from V and 5 from J; bases not matched to a gene: 8. The CDR3 sequence is 15 residues long. For the CDR3, the DNA is TGCGCCAGCAGCCCGAGGACAGGGGAAGGATATGGCTACACCTTC. Protein sequence: CASSPRTGEGYGYTF.

There are a few counts of this clone. This rearrangement joins TRBV13 to TRBJ1-3; D is ambiguous. Per germline, CDR1 PRHDT and CDR2 FYEKMQ (reference sequence). The CDR3 runs 16 residues. V lost 0 bases and J lost 0, with 9 bases in between. The DNA for the CDR3 is TGTGCCAGCAGCTTAGGAGGCGGTTTCTCTGGAAACACCATATATTTT. Translated: CASSLGGGFSGNTIYF.